The TCR beta chain described here comes from a study of cytomegalovirus exposure and HLA in healthy donors. Study in general: Most genotyped donors, 81% of some 400, had Caucasian-associated genetic ancestry. Study results and limitations: DRB1 showed the most TCR associations and HLA-C the fewest in a later analysis, as rates varied by HLA locus. Within an earlier analysis, most TCR beta V segments proved productive either about 87% or about 30% of the time.

This CDR3 is 14 amino acids long. Between the trimmed V and J ends, which lost 3 bases and 4 bases, there was a span of 10 bases. Germline V CDR1 and CDR2: SGDLS, YYNGEE. On this clone itself: No antigen is known for it.

Use of 60 Vbeta and 13 Jbeta primers characterized the PCR. Generated by immunoSEQ multiplex PCR, the TCRdb table keeps only in-frame clones and is missing some. The sample totals under 200,000 clones; its top ten clones hold approximately 6.9%. The chain links TRBV9 to TRBJ1-4; D uncertain. Sequenced input: PBMCs. This receptor was obtained from a man aged 30 to 45 in good health and CMV-seronegative. The CDR3 region is CASSATLGNEKLFF. CDR3 DNA: TGTGCCAGCAGCGCGACACTGGGTAATGAAAAACTGTTTTTT.